This TCR beta chain came from a study of Ad26.COV2.S vaccination and SARS-CoV-2 variants. Study in general: By the intramuscular route, Ad26.COV2.S was given once, or twice 56 days apart.

A note on this clone: Antigen: not known.

Treatment indicated: approximately 18 received Ad26.COV2.S at low or high dose, single or two shots; several received placebo; per-sample allocation not given. Sample collection was performed on day 63 after the first vaccine or placebo injection. The method was immunoSEQ multiplex PCR; TCRdb's version includes in-frame clones alone and lacks a portion of them. The sample records almost 400,000 clones, approximately 89% being singletons. CDR1 and CDR2 from the germline V gene are LGHDT and YNNKEL (reference sequence). The CDR3 is 16 residues long. Losses at the gene ends were 1 base for V and 7 bases for J; bases not matched to a gene: 8. The study's findings and limits: CD8+ and CD4+ T cells specific for spike reportedly responded with substantial breadth after vaccination. Total T cell responses, in the TCR breadth and depth analyses, may have been underestimated.

This specimen was peripheral blood, taken in a trial of Ad26.COV2.S vaccine versus placebo. The rearrangement links TRBV3-1 (or the pseudogene TRBV3-2) to TRBJ2-7; 12 bases line up with TRBD1. This sequence originates from a person between 18 and 60 years old who received the Ad26.COV2.S COVID-19 vaccine or a placebo. DNA for the CDR3: TGTGCCAGCAGCCAAGCCCGGGACAGGGGGCGCCGGGAGCAGTACTTC. This gives the protein CASSQARDRGRREQYF.